This paragraph covers one T cell receptor beta chain sequence. The data were taken from a study of OX40 agonist ivuxolimab in advanced cancers. This CDR3 is 15 amino acids long. CDR1 and CDR2 from the germline V gene are GTSNPN and SVGIG (reference sequence). Losses at the gene ends were 4 bases for V and 5 bases for J; bases not matched to a gene: 12. TCRdb's copy holds only in-frame clones and misses some; the assay was immunoSEQ multiplex PCR. The table records 60,000 or so clones, roughly 89% of them present only once. Systemic immunosuppression or autoimmune disease history was grounds to exclude patients.

Material: CD4+ or CD8+ T cells sorted from blood, obtained in a trial of the OX40 agonist ivuxolimab. The sequence derives from an adult with an advanced solid tumor such as melanoma, head and neck, liver or kidney cancer. V usage is TRBV30 and J usage is TRBJ2-3; 7 positions match TRBD2. CDR3 protein: CAWTVTSSRLDTQYF. The CDR3 nucleotides read TGTGCCTGGACCGTGACTAGCAGCCGCCTAGATACGCAGTATTTT. Full variable domain (rest looked up from reference TRBV30 and TRBJ2-3): SQTIHQWPATLVQPVGSPLSLECTVEGTSNPNLYWYRQAAGRGLQLLFYSVGIGQISSEVPQNLSASRPQDRQFILSSKKLLLSDSGFYLCAWTVTSSRLDTQYFGPGTRLTVL.